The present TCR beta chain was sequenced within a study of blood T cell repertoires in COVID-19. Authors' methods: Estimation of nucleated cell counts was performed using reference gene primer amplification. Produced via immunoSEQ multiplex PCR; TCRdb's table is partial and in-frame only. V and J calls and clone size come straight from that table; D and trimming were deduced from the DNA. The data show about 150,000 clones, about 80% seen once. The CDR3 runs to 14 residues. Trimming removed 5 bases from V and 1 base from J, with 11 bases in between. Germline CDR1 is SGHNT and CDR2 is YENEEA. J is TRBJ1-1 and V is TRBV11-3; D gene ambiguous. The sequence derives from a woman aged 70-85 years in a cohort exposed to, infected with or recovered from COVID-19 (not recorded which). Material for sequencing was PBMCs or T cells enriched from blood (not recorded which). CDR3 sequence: CASSQTTSNTEAFF. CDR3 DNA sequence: TGTGCCAGCAGCCAGACTACATCGAACACTGAAGCTTTCTTT.